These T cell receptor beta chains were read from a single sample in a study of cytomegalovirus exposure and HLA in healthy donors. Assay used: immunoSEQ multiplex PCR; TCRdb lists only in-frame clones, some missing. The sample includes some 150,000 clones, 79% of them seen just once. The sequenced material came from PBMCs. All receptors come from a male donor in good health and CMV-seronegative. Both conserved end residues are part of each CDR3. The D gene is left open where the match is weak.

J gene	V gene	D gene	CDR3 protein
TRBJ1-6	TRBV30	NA	CAWSVPGSVRSSPLHF
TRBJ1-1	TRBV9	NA	CASSGPPGYTEAFF
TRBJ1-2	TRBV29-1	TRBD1	CSALHRGGLYGYTF
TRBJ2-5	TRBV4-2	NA	CASSRDIQETQYF
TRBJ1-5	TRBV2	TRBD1	CASSRQGFRNEPQHF
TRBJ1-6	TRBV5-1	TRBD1	CASRTGQGNSPLHF
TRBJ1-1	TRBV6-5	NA	CASSSPRQAGNTEAFF
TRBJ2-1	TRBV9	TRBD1	CASSVGDRGLNEQFF
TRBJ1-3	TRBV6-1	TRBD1	CASIWDRADTIYF
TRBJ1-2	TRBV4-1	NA	CASSQDWRAFDYGYTF
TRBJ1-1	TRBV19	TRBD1	CASSMGTDEGAFF
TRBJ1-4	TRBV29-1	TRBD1	CSVQDRSGEKLFF
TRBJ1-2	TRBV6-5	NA	CASSYVQGRDLYGYTF
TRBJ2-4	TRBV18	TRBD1	CASSDRGDIQYF